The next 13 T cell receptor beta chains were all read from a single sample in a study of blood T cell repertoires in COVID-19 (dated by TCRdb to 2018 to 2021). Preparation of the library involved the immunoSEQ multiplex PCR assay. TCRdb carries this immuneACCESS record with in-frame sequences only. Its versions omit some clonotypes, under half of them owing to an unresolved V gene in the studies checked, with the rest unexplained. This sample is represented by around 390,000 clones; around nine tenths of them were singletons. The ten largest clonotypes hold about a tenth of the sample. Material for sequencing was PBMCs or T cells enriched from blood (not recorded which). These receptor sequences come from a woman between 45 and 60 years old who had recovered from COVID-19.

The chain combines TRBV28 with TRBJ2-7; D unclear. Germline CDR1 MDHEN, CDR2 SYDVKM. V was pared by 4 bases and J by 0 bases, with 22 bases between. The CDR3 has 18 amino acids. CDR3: CASSYLKGWAVPSYEQYF. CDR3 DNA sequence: TGTGCCAGCAGTTATCTAAAAGGTTGGGCTGTTCCCTCCTACGAGCAGTACTTC.

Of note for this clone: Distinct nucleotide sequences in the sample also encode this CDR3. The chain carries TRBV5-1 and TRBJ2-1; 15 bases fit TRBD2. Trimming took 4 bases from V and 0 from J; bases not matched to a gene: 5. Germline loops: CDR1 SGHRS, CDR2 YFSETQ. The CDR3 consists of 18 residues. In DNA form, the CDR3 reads TGCGCCAGCAGCGTAGGGACTAGCGGGGGGAGCTCCTACAATGAGCAGTTCTTC. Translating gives CASSVGTSGGSSYNEQFF.

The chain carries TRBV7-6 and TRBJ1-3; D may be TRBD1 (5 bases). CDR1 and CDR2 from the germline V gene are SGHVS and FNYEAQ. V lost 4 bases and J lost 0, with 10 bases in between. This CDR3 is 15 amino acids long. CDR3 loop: CASSSGLISGNTIYF. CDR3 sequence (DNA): TGTGCCAGCAGCTCGGGACTTATCTCTGGAAACACCATATATTTT.

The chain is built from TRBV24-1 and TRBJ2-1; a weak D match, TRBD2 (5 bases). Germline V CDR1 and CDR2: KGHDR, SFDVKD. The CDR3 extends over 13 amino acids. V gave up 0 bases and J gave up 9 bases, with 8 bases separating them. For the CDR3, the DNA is TGTGCCACCAGTGATTTGGCGGGCAGTGAGCAGTTCTTC. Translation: CATSDLAGSEQFF.

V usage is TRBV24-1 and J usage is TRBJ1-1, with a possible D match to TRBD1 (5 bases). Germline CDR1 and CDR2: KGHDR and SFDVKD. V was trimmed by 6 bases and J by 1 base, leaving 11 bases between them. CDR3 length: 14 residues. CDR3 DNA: TGTGCCACCAGTCCAGGGCCGGAGAACACTGAAGCTTTCTTT. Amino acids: CATSPGPENTEAFF.

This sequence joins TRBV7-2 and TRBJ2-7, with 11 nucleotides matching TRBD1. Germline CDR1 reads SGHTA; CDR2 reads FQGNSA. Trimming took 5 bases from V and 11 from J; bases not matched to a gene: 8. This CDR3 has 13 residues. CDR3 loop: CASSLTDRGQEYF. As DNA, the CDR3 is TGTGCCAGCAGCCTAACGGACAGGGGGCAGGAGTACTTC.

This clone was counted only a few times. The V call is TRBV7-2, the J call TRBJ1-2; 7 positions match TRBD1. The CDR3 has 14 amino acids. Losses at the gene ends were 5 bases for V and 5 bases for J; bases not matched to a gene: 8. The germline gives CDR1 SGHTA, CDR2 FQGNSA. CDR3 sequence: CASSPGTDSYGYTF. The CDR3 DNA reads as TGTGCCAGCAGCCCAGGGACAGACTCGTATGGCTACACCTTC. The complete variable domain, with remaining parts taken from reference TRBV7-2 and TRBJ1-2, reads GAGVSQSPSNKVTEKGKDVELRCDPISGHTALYWYRQSLGQGLEFLIYFQGNSAPDKSGLPSDRFSAERTGGSVSTLTIQRTQQEDSAVYLCASSPGTDSYGYTFGSGTRLTVV.

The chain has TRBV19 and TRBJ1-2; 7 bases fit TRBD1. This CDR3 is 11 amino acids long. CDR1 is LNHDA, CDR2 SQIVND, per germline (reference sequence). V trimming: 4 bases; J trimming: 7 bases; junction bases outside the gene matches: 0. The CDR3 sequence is CASSTGGGYTF. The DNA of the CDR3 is TGTGCCAGTAGTACAGGGGGTGGCTACACCTTC.

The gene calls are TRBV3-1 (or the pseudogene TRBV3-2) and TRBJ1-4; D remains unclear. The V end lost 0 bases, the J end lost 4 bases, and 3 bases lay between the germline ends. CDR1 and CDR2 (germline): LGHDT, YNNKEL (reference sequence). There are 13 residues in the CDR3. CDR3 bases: TGTGCCAGCAGCCAAGACCTTAATGAAAAACTGTTTTTT. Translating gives CASSQDLNEKLFF.

CDR3 bases: TGTGCCACCAGTTCCGGGACTAGTAACACCGGGGAGCTGTTTTTT. It codes for CATSSGTSNTGELFF. The rearrangement links TRBV24-1 to TRBJ2-2; TRBD2 aligns across 8 bases. Germline V gene data show CDR1 as KGHDR and CDR2 as SFDVKD. The junction had 4 bases not matched to a gene; V was cut back by 6 bases and J by 2 bases. CDR3 size: 15 residues.

CDR3 amino acids: CASRVGGTNTEAFF. The CDR3 DNA sequence: TGTGCCAGCAGGGTTGGGGGCACAAACACTGAAGCTTTCTTT. This chain connects TRBV27 to TRBJ1-1; possible D gene TRBD1, 6 bases. This CDR3 has 14 amino acids. Looked up from germline, CDR1 is MNHEY and CDR2 is SMNVEV (reference sequence). The V gene lost 6 bases and the J gene lost 2 bases, with 13 bases spanning the gap.

CDR3 nucleotide sequence: TGTGCCAGCAGCTCCTCCGGCGGGGGCCTCTACGAGCAGTACTTC. Translation gives CASSSSGGGLYEQYF. The V call is TRBV7-8, the J call TRBJ2-7; the D gene is possibly TRBD2 (7 bases). CDR1 is SGHVS, CDR2 FQNEAQ, per germline. The CDR3 extends over 15 amino acids. Between the trimmed V and J ends, which lost 4 bases and 3 bases, there was a span of 16 bases.

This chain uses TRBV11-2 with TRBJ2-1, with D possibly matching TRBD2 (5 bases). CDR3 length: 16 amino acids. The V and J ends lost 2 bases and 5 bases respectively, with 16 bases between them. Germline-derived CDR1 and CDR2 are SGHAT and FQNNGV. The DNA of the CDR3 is TGTGCCAGCAGCTTACGGGGAATCAATTCGAACAATGAGCAGTTCTTC. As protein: CASSLRGINSNNEQFF.